The text below deals with one T cell receptor (beta chain). The source of the sample is a study of glioma-infiltrating T cells. TCR alpha and beta CDR3 regions were amplified from RNA using iRepertoire nested multiplex PCR. TCRdb re-analysed the multiplex PCR reads in MiXCR, keeping a single row per CDR3 protein. The sample lists approximately 130,000 distinct CDR3 sequences, 24% seen once, with roughly 29% in the top ten. Sequencing was performed on glioma tissue, nonneoplastic brain tissue, or PBMCs (not recorded which). This TCR was recovered from a human donor with low-grade glioma or glioblastoma, undergoing nonglioma brain surgery, or in good health (not recorded which).

The CDR3 bases are TGTGCCAGCAACCCCGCCAGAGCGGATGAGTCCCAGTACTTC. Its protein product is CASNPARADESQYF. V is TRBV7-2 and J is TRBJ2-5; D might be TRBD2 (5 bases). The CDR3 is 14 residues long. Between the trimmed V and J ends, which lost 7 bases and 9 bases, there was a span of 21 bases. Germline values: CDR1 SGHTA, CDR2 FQGNSA. Combining the CDR3 with reference TRBV7-2 and TRBJ2-5 gives the whole variable domain GAGVSQSPSNKVTEKGKDVELRCDPISGHTALYWYRQSLGQGLEFLIYFQGNSAPDKSGLPSDRFSAERTGGSVSTLTIQRTQQEDSAVYLCASNPARADESQYFGPGTRLLVL.